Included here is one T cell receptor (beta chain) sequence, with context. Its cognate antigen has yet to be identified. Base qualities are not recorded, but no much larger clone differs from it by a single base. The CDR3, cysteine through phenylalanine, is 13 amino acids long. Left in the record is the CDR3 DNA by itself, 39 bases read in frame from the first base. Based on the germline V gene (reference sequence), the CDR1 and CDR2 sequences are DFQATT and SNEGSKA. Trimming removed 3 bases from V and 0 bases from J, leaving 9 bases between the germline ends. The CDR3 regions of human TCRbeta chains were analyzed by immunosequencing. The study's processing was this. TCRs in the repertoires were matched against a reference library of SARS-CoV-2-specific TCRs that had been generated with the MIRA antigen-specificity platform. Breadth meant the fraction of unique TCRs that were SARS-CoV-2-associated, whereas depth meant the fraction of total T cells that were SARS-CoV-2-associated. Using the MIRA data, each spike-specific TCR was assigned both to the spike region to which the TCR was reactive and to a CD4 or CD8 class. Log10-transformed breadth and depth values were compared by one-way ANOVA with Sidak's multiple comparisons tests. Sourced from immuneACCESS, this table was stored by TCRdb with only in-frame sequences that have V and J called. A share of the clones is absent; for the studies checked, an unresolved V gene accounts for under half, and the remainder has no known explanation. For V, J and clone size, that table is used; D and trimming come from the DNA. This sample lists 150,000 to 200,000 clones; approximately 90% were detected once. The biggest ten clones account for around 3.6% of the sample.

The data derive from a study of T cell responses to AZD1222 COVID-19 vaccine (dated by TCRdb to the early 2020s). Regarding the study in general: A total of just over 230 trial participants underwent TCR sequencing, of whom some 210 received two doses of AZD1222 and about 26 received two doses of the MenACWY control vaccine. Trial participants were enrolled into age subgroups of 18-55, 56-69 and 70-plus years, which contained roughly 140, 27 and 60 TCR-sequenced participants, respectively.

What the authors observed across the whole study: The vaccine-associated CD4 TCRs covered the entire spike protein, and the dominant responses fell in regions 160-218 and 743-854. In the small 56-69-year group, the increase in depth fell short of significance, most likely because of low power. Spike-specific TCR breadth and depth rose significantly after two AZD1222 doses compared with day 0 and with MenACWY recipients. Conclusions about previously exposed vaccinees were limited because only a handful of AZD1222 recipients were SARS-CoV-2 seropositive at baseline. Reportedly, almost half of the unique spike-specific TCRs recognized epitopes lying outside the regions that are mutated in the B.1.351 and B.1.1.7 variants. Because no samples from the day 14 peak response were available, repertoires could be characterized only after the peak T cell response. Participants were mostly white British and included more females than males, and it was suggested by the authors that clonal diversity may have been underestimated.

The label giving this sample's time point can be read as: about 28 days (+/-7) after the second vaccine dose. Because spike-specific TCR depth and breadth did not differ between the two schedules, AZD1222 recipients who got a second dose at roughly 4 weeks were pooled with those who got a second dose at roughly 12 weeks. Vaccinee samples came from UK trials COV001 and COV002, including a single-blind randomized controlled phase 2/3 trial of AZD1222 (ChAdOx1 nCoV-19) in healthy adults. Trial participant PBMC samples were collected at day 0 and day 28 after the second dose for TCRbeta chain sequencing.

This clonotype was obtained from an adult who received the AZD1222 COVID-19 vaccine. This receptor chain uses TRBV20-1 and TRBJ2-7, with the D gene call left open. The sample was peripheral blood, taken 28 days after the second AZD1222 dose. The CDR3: CSASGGSSYEQYF. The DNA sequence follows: TGCAGTGCTAGTGGCGGATCCTCCTACGAGCAGTACTTC.